The clone carrying this TCR beta chain ranks as medium-sized. These data come from a study of blood T cell repertoires in COVID-19. On the study more broadly: Sites in the United States, Italy and Spain provided acute and convalescent COVID-19 samples. T cells, B-cell-depleted T cells, or PBMCs supplied cDNA or gDNA.

Per the study methods: Amplification of reference gene primers provided the estimated nucleated cell counts. Produced via immunoSEQ multiplex PCR; TCRdb's table is partial and in-frame only. V and J calls plus clone size are reproduced from that table; the DNA served to infer D and trimming. The sample yields about 62,000 clones, around 84% seen once. With 9 bases clipped from V and 7 bases from J, the junction kept 22 bases outside the gene matches. Germline CDR1 is LNHDA and CDR2 is SQIVND (reference sequence). The CDR3 totals 18 residues. This TCR came from a man between 65 and 85 years old with acute or convalescent COVID-19. This chain links TRBV19 with TRBJ1-5; TRBD1 aligns across 9 bases. The sequenced sample consisted of peripheral blood. CDR3 in DNA: TGTGCCAGCATCCAAGGGACAGGGCCCCGGGGTTCCGGACAGCCCCAGCATTTT. This translates into CASIQGTGPRGSGQPQHF.